Following are 18 T cell receptor beta chains from one sample sequenced in a study of technical replicates of blood from a few donors. Only in-frame clones appear in the TCRdb table, and some are missing; sequencing was by immunoSEQ multiplex PCR. The repertoire consists of 90,000 to 100,000 clones, with over 85% occurring once and the leading ten covering around 0.33%. The sequenced material came from T cells isolated from PBMCs. These receptors all come from a human donor in good health.

This chain links TRBV19 with TRBJ2-7; possible D gene TRBD1, 5 bases. The germline V gene encodes CDR1 LNHDA and CDR2 SQIVND (reference sequence). Trimming took off 5 bases at V and 5 bases at J, with 19 bases between the two ends. The CDR3 extends over 15 amino acids. CDR3 sequence: CASSPYAGFGDEQYF. CDR3 DNA sequence: TGTGCCAGTAGTCCATACGCAGGGTTTGGGGACGAGCAGTACTTC.

The chain uses TRBV5-1 and TRBJ2-7, with a weak D call TRBD1 (5 bases). Germline V gene sequence: CDR1 SGHRS, CDR2 YFSETQ. CDR3 length: 14 residues. Deletions cut 0 bases from V and 6 bases from J, with 13 bases between. CDR3 in DNA: TGCGCCAGCAGCTTGGAAGGGGAACGTCGCGAGCAGTACTTC. Amino acids: CASSLEGERREQYF.

The genes are TRBV4-3 and TRBJ2-7; 9 nucleotides line up with TRBD1. This CDR3 spans 17 amino acids. CDR1 LGHNA and CDR2 YSLEER come from the germline V gene. The V gene end was trimmed by 0 bases and the J gene end by 3 bases; junction bases not matched to a gene: 9. CDR3 protein: CASSQDIPGQGHYEQYF. As DNA, the CDR3 is TGCGCCAGCAGCCAAGATATCCCGGGACAGGGACACTACGAGCAGTACTTC.

J is TRBJ1-2 and V is TRBV19; unclear D gene. This CDR3 has 12 amino acids. Germline values: CDR1 LNHDA, CDR2 SQIVND (reference sequence). Trimming took off 5 bases at V and 9 bases at J, with 13 bases between the two ends. CDR3 sequence reads: CASSYREGSYTF. In nucleotides, the CDR3 is TGTGCCAGTAGTTACCGGGAAGGCAGCTACACCTTC.

The chain joins TRBV11-2 to TRBJ2-7, with D possibly matching TRBD2 (6 bases). V lost 4 bases and J 12 bases, leaving 16 bases between the germline ends. Germline assignment: CDR1 SGHAT and CDR2 FQNNGV. CDR3 length: 12 residues. This chain's CDR3 is CASSSAPTGAYF. The CDR3 nucleotides are TGTGCCAGCAGCTCCGCCCCCACGGGAGCGTACTTC.

This clone showed up just once. This chain connects TRBV27 to TRBJ1-5; 9 nucleotides align to TRBD1. The CDR3 contains 17 residues. Losses at the gene ends were 3 bases for V and 4 bases for J; bases not matched to a gene: 10. Germline V gene sequence: CDR1 MNHEY, CDR2 SMNVEV (reference sequence). The CDR3 nucleotides read TGTGCCAGCAGTTTTTACGGGACAGGGTCCCTAAATCAGCCCCAGCATTTT. Amino acids: CASSFYGTGSLNQPQHF.

The J gene is TRBJ2-5, the V gene TRBV30; tentatively, D is TRBD2 (6 bases). CDR1 GTSNPN and CDR2 SVGIG come from the germline V gene (reference sequence). This CDR3 region has 11 residues. The germline V and J ends were trimmed by 8 bases and 6 bases, with 13 bases remaining between them. The CDR3 is CAVQEGQTQYF. As DNA, the CDR3 is TGTGCCGTACAGGAGGGGCAGACCCAGTACTTC.

The chain is built from TRBV9 and TRBJ2-1, with D hard to call. This CDR3 comprises 15 residues. CDR1 and CDR2 (germline): SGDLS, YYNGEE. Deletions cut 3 bases from V and 5 bases from J, with 15 bases between. In DNA form, the CDR3 reads TGTGCCAGCAGCGGGGCCCTCGTCTCAGACAATGAGCAGTTCTTC. It yields the protein CASSGALVSDNEQFF. Full variable domain (missing parts from reference TRBV9 and TRBJ2-1): DSGVTQTPKHLITATGQRVTLRCSPRSGDLSVYWYQQSLDQGLQFLIQYYNGEERAKGNILERFSAQQFPDLHSELNLSSLELGDSALYFCASSGALVSDNEQFFGPGTRLTVL.

The rearrangement joins TRBV6-5 to TRBJ2-1, with TRBD2 matching over 12 bases. Germline lookup yields CDR1 MNHEY and CDR2 SVGAGI. The CDR3 covers 14 residues. The trim removed 5 bases at V and 9 bases at J, leaving 5 bases unmatched. DNA for the CDR3: TGTGCCAGCAGTCTAGCGGGAGGGCCGTTTGAGCAGTTCTTC. Translated, it gives CASSLAGGPFEQFF.

The J gene is TRBJ2-7, the V gene TRBV28, with 9 nucleotides matching TRBD2. CDR1 and CDR2 (germline): MDHEN, SYDVKM. The junction had 6 bases not matched to a gene; V was cut back by 8 bases and J by 4 bases. This CDR3 comprises 13 residues. DNA for the CDR3: TGTGCCAGCCTTAGCGGGAGTGCGTACGAGCAGTACTTC. This translates into CASLSGSAYEQYF.

The chain employs TRBV5-1 and TRBJ2-3; D unclear. The length of the CDR3 is 15 residues. Germline CDR1 SGHRS, CDR2 YFSETQ. Trimming removed 3 bases from V and 2 bases from J, with 13 bases in between. CDR3 amino acids: CASSWSGSFTDTQYF. In DNA form, the CDR3 reads TGCGCCAGCAGCTGGAGTGGGTCCTTCACAGATACGCAGTATTTT.

J is TRBJ2-4 and V is TRBV2; a possible D gene is TRBD2 (7 bases). V dropped 8 bases and J dropped 6 bases, with 17 bases sitting between them. From germline, CDR1 is SNHLY and CDR2 FYNNEI. There are 14 residues in the CDR3. The CDR3 loop reads CASRSKGEGNIQYF. DNA for the CDR3: TGTGCCAGCCGAAGTAAGGGGGAGGGAAACATTCAGTACTTC.

The chain has TRBV14 and TRBJ2-7; possibly TRBD1 for D (5 bases). V gave up 1 base and J gave up 0 bases, with 13 bases separating them. Germline CDR1 is SGHDN and CDR2 is FVKESK. The CDR3 consists of 16 residues. The CDR3: CASSQGFGANSYEQYF. The CDR3 DNA sequence: TGTGCCAGCAGCCAAGGGTTTGGGGCAAACTCCTACGAGCAGTACTTC.

The chain carries TRBV4-3 and TRBJ2-7; perhaps TRBD2 as D (5 bases). Trimming stripped 0 bases from V and 3 bases from J, with 9 bases between. CDR1 is LGHNA, CDR2 YSLEER, per germline. The length of the CDR3 is 14 residues. DNA of the CDR3: TGCGCCAGCAGCCAAGATCTTGAGGGCTACGAGCAGTACTTC. It translates to CASSQDLEGYEQYF.

The chain has TRBV7-6 and TRBJ2-3; tentative D call: TRBD1 (5 bases). Deletions cut 5 bases from V and 2 bases from J, with 8 bases between. Germline V lookup: CDR1 SGHVS, CDR2 FNYEAQ. This CDR3 has 13 amino acids. CDR3: CASSQDNTDTQYF. In DNA, the CDR3 is TGTGCCAGCAGCCAGGACAACACAGATACGCAGTATTTT. Looking up the rest from reference TRBV7-6 and TRBJ2-3 gives the full variable domain: GAGVSQSPRYKVTKRGQDVALRCDPISGHVSLYWYRQALGQGPEFLTYFNYEAQQDKSGLPNDRFSAERPEGSISTLTIQRTEQRDSAMYRCASSQDNTDTQYFGPGTRLTVL.

The chain couples TRBV11-2 to TRBJ2-7; D gene ambiguous. V gave up 4 bases and J gave up 2 bases, with 6 bases separating them. The CDR3 is 12 amino acids. Germline V gene lookup returns CDR1 SGHAT and CDR2 FQNNGV. The CDR3 spells CASSSVPYEQYF. DNA of the CDR3: TGTGCCAGCAGCTCGGTACCCTACGAGCAGTACTTC. Based on the CDR3 plus reference TRBV11-2 and TRBJ2-7, the full variable domain is EAGVAQSPRYKIIEKRQSVAFWCNPISGHATLYWYQQILGQGPKLLIQFQNNGVVDDSQLPKDRFSAERLKGVDSTLKIQPAKLEDSAVYLCASSSVPYEQYFGPGTRLTVT.

The genes are TRBV29-1 and TRBJ1-2, with D maybe TRBD1 (5 bases). CDR3 length equals 12 residues. Trimming cost V 7 bases and J 4 bases, with 13 bases left between them. The V gene's germline CDR1 is SQVTM and CDR2 ANQGSEA. The CDR3 loop reads CSARDSPYGYTF. In DNA, the CDR3 is TGCAGCGCCCGAGACAGCCCCTATGGCTACACCTTC.

As DNA, the CDR3 is TGTGCCAGCAGCTTAGCTGGGACACCCTACGAGCAGTACTTC. Protein product: CASSLAGTPYEQYF. The chain uses TRBV11-2 and TRBJ2-7; tentative D call: TRBD1 (6 bases). CDR3 length: 14 amino acids. Germline V lookup: CDR1 SGHAT, CDR2 FQNNGV. V was pared by 1 base and J by 2 bases, with 9 bases between. The complete variable domain, with remaining parts taken from reference TRBV11-2 and TRBJ2-7, reads EAGVAQSPRYKIIEKRQSVAFWCNPISGHATLYWYQQILGQGPKLLIQFQNNGVVDDSQLPKDRFSAERLKGVDSTLKIQPAKLEDSAVYLCASSLAGTPYEQYFGPGTRLTVT.